What follows is one T cell receptor (beta chain) and its context. Its antigen remains unidentified. The data belong to a study of shared clonotypes between healthy human individuals. Study-wide results and limits: Generation of non-shared clonotypes was less probable than generation of clonotypes shared by all four donors. Some naive CD4 clonotypes, around 4.7%, turned up in common across several donors.

Only CD45RO-negative cells positively selected for CCR7 counted as naive CD8 cells, so terminally differentiated effector memory CD45RA+ cells were excluded. J gave up 4 bases and V 5 bases, and 15 bases lay outside the gene matches. This CDR3 is 17 amino acids long. Germline CDR1 and CDR2: MDHEN and SYDVKM. Per the original data handling: Sequence data from immunoSEQ were junction-only and lacked quality scores; consequently, filtering differed. The assay was immunoSEQ multiplex PCR, and TCRdb's table has in-frame clones only and misses some. V and J calls and clone size are copied from that table; D and trimming were computed from the DNA. The table records some 600,000 clones, 95% to 97% of them present only once.

The TCR comes from a woman aged 30 to 39 in good health. The sample was naive CD8+ T cells sorted from blood. The chain is built from TRBV28 and TRBJ2-3; 7 bases align to TRBD1. The chain's CDR3 is CASSPNTGQTFADTQYF. CDR3 coding DNA: TGTGCCAGCAGTCCCAATACGGGACAGACGTTCGCAGATACGCAGTATTTT.